This TCR beta chain was captured by sequencing in a study of blood T cell repertoires in COVID-19. Study summary: Material from acute and convalescent COVID-19 was sourced from the United States, Italy and Spain. Sample material is recorded as cDNA or gDNA derived from T cells, B-cell-depleted T cells, or PBMCs.

In the source study's methods: Nucleated cell number was recorded as an estimate derived from reference gene primer amplification. Produced via immunoSEQ multiplex PCR; TCRdb's table is partial and in-frame only. The V and J calls and clone size were taken over from that table, and D and trimming were inferred from the DNA. The table records 110,000 or so clones, 70% to 85% of them present only once. The CDR3 is 13 amino acids. Trimming removed 1 base from V and 7 bases from J, with 8 bases in between. Germline-derived CDR1 and CDR2 are SGHTA and FQGTGA. The receptor comes from a man between 50 and 59 years old with acute or convalescent COVID-19. What was sequenced was peripheral blood. The chain employs TRBV7-3 and TRBJ1-3; possible D gene TRBD1, 5 bases. The CDR3 nucleotides read TGTGCCAGCAGCTTAAGCGCAGGGAACACCATATATTTT. This sequence encodes CASSLSAGNTIYF.